This T cell receptor (beta chain) was found in a study of regulatory T cells in long-lasting Graves disease. Building the TCR beta libraries relied on iRepertoire HTBI primers, and CDR3 regions underwent Arm-PCR. TCRdb processed the multiplex PCR reads anew with MiXCR; each CDR3 protein has one entry. The table has 450,000 to 650,000 distinct CDR3 sequences, 15% to 20% seen once. The time point was: newly diagnosed GD, antithyroid drugs for less than 3 months. RNA extracted from PBMCs served as the sequencing template. V was clipped by 5 bases and J by 4 bases, with 6 bases between them. Germline V gene lookup returns CDR1 LGHDT and CDR2 YNNKEL (reference sequence). This CDR3 has 12 amino acids. The same specimen was also included in a second study, on T cells in Graves' hyperthyroidism and ophthalmopathy. That study adds: Using the HTBI primer set, a first-round RT-PCR was run on the TCR CDR3. Blood also showed most of the thyroid clonotypes that were expanded above 0.001.

This specimen consisted of peripheral blood mononuclear cells (PBMCs), obtained at new diagnosis, from a patient treated with antithyroid drugs. This sequence was found in a woman aged 40-60 years with Graves disease. This chain uses TRBV3-1 with TRBJ1-5; D is unresolved. This chain's CDR3 is CASSYQNQPQHF. The CDR3, as DNA: TGTGCCAGCAGCTACCAGAATCAGCCCCAGCATTTT.